One and the same sample provided the 18 T cell receptor beta chains below, sequenced in a study of cytomegalovirus exposure and HLA in healthy donors. Both 60 Vbeta primers and 13 Jbeta primers went into the PCR. Assay: immunoSEQ multiplex PCR; the TCRdb copy retains only in-frame clones and omits some. The data show about 200,000 clones, around 73% seen once. The sequencing input was PBMCs. The origin of the receptors is a male donor in good health and CMV-seronegative.

This clone was detected many times. The genes are TRBV28 and TRBJ1-2; D may be TRBD1 (6 bases). CDR3 size: 14 residues. The germline V and J ends were trimmed by 7 bases and 6 bases, with 18 bases remaining between them. Germline assignment: CDR1 MDHEN and CDR2 SYDVKM. The CDR3 spells CASTMGGPTDGYTF. The CDR3 DNA is TGTGCCAGCACCATGGGGGGGCCTACGGATGGCTACACCTTC.

The V and J genes are TRBV12-5 and TRBJ2-2, with TRBD2 identical over 15 bases. The CDR3 length is 19 residues. After removal of 3 bases from V and 5 bases from J, the junction contained 10 bases not matched to a gene. Germline values: CDR1 LGHNT, CDR2 FRNRAP. The CDR3 region has the DNA TGTGCTAGTGGTTTCTTACCGGGACTAGCGGGAGGAGGTACCGGGGAGCTGTTTTTT. Translation gives CASGFLPGLAGGGTGELFF.

The chain has TRBV29-1 and TRBJ2-1; TRBD1 might be the D (6 bases). Germline values: CDR1 SQVTM, CDR2 ANQGSEA. The CDR3 runs 13 residues. Trimming pared 3 bases from V and 11 bases from J, leaving 17 bases between. In DNA, the CDR3 is TGCAGCGTTGAGGGGGCCCTAACAATGAAGCAGTTCTTC. Protein sequence: CSVEGALTMKQFF.

This sequence joins TRBV2 and TRBJ2-3, with TRBD2 as a possible D gene (6 bases). The CDR3 loop spans 16 amino acids. V was pared by 6 bases and J by 4 bases, with 20 bases between. From germline, CDR1 is SNHLY and CDR2 FYNNEI. The CDR3 DNA reads TGTGCCAGCAGGGTAGAAGGGACTCTGGGGGCAGATACGCAGTATTTT. Its protein product is CASRVEGTLGADTQYF.

The genes are TRBV30 and TRBJ1-4, with 10 bases that match TRBD1. V dropped 0 bases and J dropped 7; count of bases not matched to a gene: 2. The CDR3 has 14 amino acids. The germline V gene encodes CDR1 GTSNPN and CDR2 SVGIG (reference sequence). CDR3 in amino acids: CAWSVDRGREKLFF. The CDR3 DNA sequence: TGTGCCTGGAGTGTAGACAGGGGGCGTGAAAAACTGTTTTTT.

The chain has TRBV6-1 and TRBJ1-3; TRBD1 aligns across 7 bases. Germline V gives CDR1 MNHNS, CDR2 SASEGT. The CDR3 is 14 residues long. The V segment lost 6 bases and the J segment 3 bases; nucleotides outside the gene matches: 5. CDR3 residues: CASSLQGNGNTIYF. The CDR3 DNA is TGTGCCAGCAGCCTACAGGGGAATGGAAACACCATATATTTT.

This clone was recorded a few times. This chain joins TRBV7-6 and TRBJ1-2, with D possibly being TRBD1 (5 bases). CDR1 and CDR2 (germline): SGHVS, FNYEAQ. Trimming pared 4 bases from V and 8 bases from J, leaving 14 bases between. The CDR3 spans 13 residues. The CDR3: CASSSSQGGGYTF. The CDR3 DNA reads TGTGCCAGCAGCTCCAGTCAGGGAGGGGGCTACACCTTC. The full variable domain, its missing parts supplied by reference TRBV7-6 and TRBJ1-2, is GAGVSQSPRYKVTKRGQDVALRCDPISGHVSLYWYRQALGQGPEFLTYFNYEAQQDKSGLPNDRFSAERPEGSISTLTIQRTEQRDSAMYRCASSSSQGGGYTFGSGTRLTVV.

The chain combines TRBV19 with TRBJ1-5, with TRBD1 identical over 10 bases. J lost 7 bases, V lost 3 bases, and 3 bases had no gene match. This CDR3 region has 14 residues. Germline CDR1 is LNHDA and CDR2 is SQIVND (reference sequence). CDR3 residues: CASSMRTGGQPQHF. In DNA, the CDR3 is TGTGCCAGTAGTATGAGGACAGGGGGACAGCCCCAGCATTTT.

V usage is TRBV30 and J usage is TRBJ1-2; D unresolved. Germline lookup yields CDR1 GTSNPN and CDR2 SVGIG (reference sequence). The CDR3 loop spans 12 amino acids. V lost 2 bases and J 2 bases, leaving 6 bases between the germline ends. CDR3 nucleotide sequence: TGTGCCTGGAGTCCGGGAAACTATGGCTACACCTTC. Encoded protein: CAWSPGNYGYTF. Drawing the rest from reference TRBV30 and TRBJ1-2, the complete variable domain is SQTIHQWPATLVQPVGSPLSLECTVEGTSNPNLYWYRQAAGRGLQLLFYSVGIGQISSEVPQNLSASRPQDRQFILSSKKLLLSDSGFYLCAWSPGNYGYTFGSGTRLTVV.

The chain is built from TRBV19 and TRBJ1-1; D ambiguous. Germline CDR1 is LNHDA and CDR2 is SQIVND (reference sequence). The V and J ends lost 5 bases and 0 bases respectively, with 13 bases between them. The length of the CDR3 is 15 residues. The CDR3 loop reads CASSRLRSLNTEAFF. CDR3 nucleotides: TGTGCCAGTAGTCGCCTAAGGAGTTTGAACACTGAAGCTTTCTTT.

The chain links TRBV9 to TRBJ1-3; the D is unclear. Germline loops: CDR1 SGDLS, CDR2 YYNGEE. V was clipped by 3 bases and J by 4 bases, with 5 bases between them. The CDR3 is 12 amino acids. CDR3 sequence: CASSAVGNTIYF. The CDR3 region has the DNA TGTGCCAGCAGCGCAGTCGGAAACACCATATATTTT.

This clone was counted once. This chain uses TRBV2 with TRBJ1-2; maybe TRBD1 (6 bases). From germline, CDR1 is SNHLY and CDR2 FYNNEI. CDR3 length equals 10 residues. Trimming took 11 bases from V and 7 from J, leaving 11 bases between them. CDR3 bases: TGTGCCGCGTACAGGGTTGGCTACACCTTC. Protein: CAAYRVGYTF. Looking up the rest from reference TRBV2 and TRBJ1-2 gives the full variable domain: EPEVTQTPSHQVTQMGQEVILRCVPISNHLYFYWYRQILGQKVEFLVSFYNNEISEKSEIFDDQFSVERPDGSNFTLKIRSTKLEDSAMYFCAAYRVGYTFGSGTRLTVV.

The V gene is TRBV18, the J gene TRBJ2-4; 11 bases are shared with TRBD2. The V and J ends lost 6 bases and 10 bases, in that order; junction bases with no gene match: 8. CDR1 and CDR2 (germline): KGHSH, LQKENI. The CDR3 is made up of 14 amino acids. The DNA for the CDR3 is TGTGCCAGCTCTTCGACTAGCGGGACCCTTATTCAGTACTTC. Protein sequence: CASSSTSGTLIQYF. Using reference TRBV18 and TRBJ2-4 for the parts outside the CDR3, the full variable domain is NAGVMQNPRHLVRRRGQEARLRCSPMKGHSHVYWYRQLPEEGLKFMVYLQKENIIDESGMPKERFSAEFPKEGPSILRIQQVVRGDSAAYFCASSSTSGTLIQYFGAGTRLSVL.

This clone has a single count. At the DNA level, this CDR3 is encoded by other sequences in the same sample as well. The chain links TRBV6-5 to TRBJ2-7; perhaps TRBD1 as D (6 bases). The CDR3 has 13 residues. Germline CDR1 and CDR2: MNHEY and SVGAGI. CDR3 loop: CAHGQGTSYEQYF. The DNA for the CDR3 is TGTGCTCACGGGCAGGGGACCTCCTACGAGCAGTACTTC.

The chain carries TRBV6-5 and TRBJ2-1; 12 positions agree with TRBD2. Losses at the gene ends were 4 bases for V and 10 bases for J; bases not matched to a gene: 11. Germline values: CDR1 MNHEY, CDR2 SVGAGI. The CDR3 spans 16 residues. CDR3 DNA sequence: TGTGCCAGCAGTTCCGACTCTAGCGGGAGGGCTTGGGAGCAGTTCTTC. Translating it yields CASSSDSSGRAWEQFF.

This clone was seen a few times. This chain's CDR3 is CASWSGQGAHEQYF. CDR3 DNA sequence: TGTGCCAGCTGGTCAGGGCAGGGGGCCCACGAGCAGTACTTC. The chain has TRBV28 and TRBJ2-7; 8 bases match TRBD1. The CDR3 extends over 14 amino acids. The V gene end was trimmed by 8 bases and the J gene end by 5 bases; junction bases not matched to a gene: 11. Germline CDR1 MDHEN, CDR2 SYDVKM.

The chain combines TRBV19 with TRBJ2-1; tentatively, D is TRBD2 (5 bases). Germline assignment: CDR1 LNHDA and CDR2 SQIVND (reference sequence). V lost 4 bases to trimming and J lost 12 bases, with 19 bases between them. The CDR3 extends over 14 amino acids. CDR3: CASSNGINLVGQFF. The CDR3 DNA sequence: TGTGCCAGTAGTAACGGGATTAATCTTGTAGGGCAGTTCTTC.

This chain connects TRBV6-1 to TRBJ1-1; D possibly corresponds to TRBD1 (5 bases). In germline, CDR1 is MNHNS, CDR2 SASEGT. The CDR3 extends over 14 amino acids. Trimming took 8 bases from V and 5 from J, leaving 18 bases between them. The CDR3 loop is CASSFGGSETEAFF. The CDR3 bases are TGTGCCAGCTCTTTTGGGGGGTCGGAAACTGAAGCTTTCTTT.